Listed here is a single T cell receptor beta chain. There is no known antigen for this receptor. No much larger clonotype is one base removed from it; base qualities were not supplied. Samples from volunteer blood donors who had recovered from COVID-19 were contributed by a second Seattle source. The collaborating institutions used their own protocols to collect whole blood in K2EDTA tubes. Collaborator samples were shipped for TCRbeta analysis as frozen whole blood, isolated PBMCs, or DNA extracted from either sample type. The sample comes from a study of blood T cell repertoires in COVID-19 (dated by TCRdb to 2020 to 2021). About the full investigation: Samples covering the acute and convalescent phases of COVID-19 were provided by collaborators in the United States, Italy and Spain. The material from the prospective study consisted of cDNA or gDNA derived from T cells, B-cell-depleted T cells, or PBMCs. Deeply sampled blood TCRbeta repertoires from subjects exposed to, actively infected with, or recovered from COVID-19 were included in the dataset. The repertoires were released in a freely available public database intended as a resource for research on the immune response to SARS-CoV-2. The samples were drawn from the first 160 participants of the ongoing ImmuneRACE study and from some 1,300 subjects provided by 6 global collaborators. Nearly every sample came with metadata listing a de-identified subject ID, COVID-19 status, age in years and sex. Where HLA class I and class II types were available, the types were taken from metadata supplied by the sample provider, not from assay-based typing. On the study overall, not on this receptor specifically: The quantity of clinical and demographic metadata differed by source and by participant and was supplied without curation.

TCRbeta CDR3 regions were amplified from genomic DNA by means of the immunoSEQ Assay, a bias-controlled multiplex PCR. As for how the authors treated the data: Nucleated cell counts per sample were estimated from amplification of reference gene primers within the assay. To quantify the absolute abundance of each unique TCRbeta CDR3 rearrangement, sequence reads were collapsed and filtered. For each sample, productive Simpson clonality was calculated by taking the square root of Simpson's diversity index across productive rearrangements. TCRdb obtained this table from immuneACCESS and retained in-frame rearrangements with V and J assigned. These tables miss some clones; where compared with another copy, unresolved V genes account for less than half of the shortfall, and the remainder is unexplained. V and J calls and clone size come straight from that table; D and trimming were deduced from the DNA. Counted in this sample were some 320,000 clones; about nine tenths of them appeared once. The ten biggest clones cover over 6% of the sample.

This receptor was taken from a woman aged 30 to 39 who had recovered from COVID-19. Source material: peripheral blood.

The sequenced DNA is TGTGCCAGCAGCTTAGGGCCGGGACAGGGGGTCAACGAGCAGTACTTC. Its protein product is CASSLGPGQGVNEQYF. The receptor chain draws on TRBV7-6 and TRBJ2-7; TRBD1 matches 11 bases in the middle. Ends trimmed: V by 1 base, J by 5 bases; bases unmatched to a gene: 7. Sequences SGHVS (CDR1) and FNYEAQ (CDR2) are obtained from the germline V gene. From its cysteine to its phenylalanine, the CDR3 spans 16 amino acids. The DNA shown is the 48-base CDR3, in frame from base 1.